This T cell receptor beta chain was found in a study of response to subunit inactivated influenza vaccine. J gave up 3 bases and V 7 bases, and 6 bases lay outside the gene matches. This CDR3 contains 14 residues. Germline CDR1 is ENHRY and CDR2 is SYGVKD. TCRdb used MiXCR to reprocess the RT-PCR reads, holding one entry per CDR3 protein. Of fewer than 550,000 distinct CDR3 sequences in the sample, 25% were seen once. The TCR comes from a man between 45 and 60 years old who received an inactivated influenza vaccine. The specimen was CD4+ T cells sorted from PBMCs, collected 5 days after vaccination. V gene TRBV10-3 combines with J gene TRBJ2-7, with 10 bases identical to TRBD1. The chain's CDR3 is CAIKGDRGSYEQYF. CDR3 nucleotide sequence: TGTGCCATCAAAGGGGACAGGGGCAGCTACGAGCAGTACTTC.